Reported below is one T cell receptor (beta chain). The antigen is not known. Germline CDR1 SQVTM, CDR2 ANQGSEA. The CDR3 runs to 13 residues. This record comes from a study of identical twins. Study findings and constraints: Instead of following the same donors, the conclusions were based on cross-sectional statistical analysis. Low generation probability was overrepresented in out-of-frame alpha sequences shared by twins. Models underestimated how often monozygotic twins shared out-of-frame TCR alpha.

A universal primer site was added by template switching, and unique molecular identifiers were carried by the cDNA. From the 5' RACE reads, TCRdb called clonotypes with MiXCR, one entry per CDR3 protein. The data hold 550,000 to 700,000 distinct CDR3 sequences, with around a tenth observed a single time. These same data were also listed under a study on yellow fever vaccine responses in identical twins.

The sample comprised PBMCs. The chain combines TRBV29-1 with TRBJ2-3, with D possibly matching TRBD2 (5 bases). The source is a woman aged 18-29 years in good health. The CDR3 spells CITKLSGTDTQYF. As DNA, the CDR3 is TGCATCACTAAACTTAGCGGCACAGATACGCAGTATTTT.